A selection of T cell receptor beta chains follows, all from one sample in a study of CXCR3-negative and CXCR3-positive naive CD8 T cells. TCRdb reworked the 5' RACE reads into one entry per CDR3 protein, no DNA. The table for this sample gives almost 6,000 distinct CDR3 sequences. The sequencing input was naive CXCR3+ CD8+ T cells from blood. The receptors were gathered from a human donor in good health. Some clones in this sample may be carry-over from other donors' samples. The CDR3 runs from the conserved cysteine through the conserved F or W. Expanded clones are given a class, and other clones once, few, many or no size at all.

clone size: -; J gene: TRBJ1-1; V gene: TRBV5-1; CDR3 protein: CASSLGMTGRYTEAFF
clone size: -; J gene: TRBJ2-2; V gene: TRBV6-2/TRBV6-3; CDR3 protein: CASSGTGYHNTGELFF
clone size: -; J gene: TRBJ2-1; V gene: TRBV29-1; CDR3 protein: CSVQGSYNEQFF
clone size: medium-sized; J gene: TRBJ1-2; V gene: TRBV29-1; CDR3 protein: CSVEGGASTIYGYTF
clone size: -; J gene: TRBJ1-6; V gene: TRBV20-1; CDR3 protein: CSARARGSPLHF
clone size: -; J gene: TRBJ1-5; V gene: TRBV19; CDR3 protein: CASRDWDRSNQPQHF
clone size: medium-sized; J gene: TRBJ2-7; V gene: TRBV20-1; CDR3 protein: CSAPISGPSYEQYF
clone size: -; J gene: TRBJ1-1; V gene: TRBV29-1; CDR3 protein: CSVGSKTEAFF
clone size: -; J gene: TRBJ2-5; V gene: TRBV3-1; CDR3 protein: CASSRNRQETQYF
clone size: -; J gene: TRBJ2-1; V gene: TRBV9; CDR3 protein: CASSVARRESIVNEQFF
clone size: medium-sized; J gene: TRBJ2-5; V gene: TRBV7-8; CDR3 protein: CASSLEGSGAETQYF
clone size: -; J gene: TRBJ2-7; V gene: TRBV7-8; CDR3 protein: CASNLEAGLGSYEQYF
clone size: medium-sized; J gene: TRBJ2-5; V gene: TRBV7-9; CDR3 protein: CASSLGDRQETQYF
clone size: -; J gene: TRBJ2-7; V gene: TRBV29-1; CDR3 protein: CSVWGDTYEQYF
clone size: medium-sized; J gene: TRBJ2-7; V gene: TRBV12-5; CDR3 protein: CASGPSGGFLSYEQYF
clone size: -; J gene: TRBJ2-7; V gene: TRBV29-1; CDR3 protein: CSVATGAAYEQYF
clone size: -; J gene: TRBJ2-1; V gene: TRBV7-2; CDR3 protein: CASSLGLAGGDEQFF
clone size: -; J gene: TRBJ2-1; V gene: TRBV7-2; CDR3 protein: CASSSGAGASYNEQFF
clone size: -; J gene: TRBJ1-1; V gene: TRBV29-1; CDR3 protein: CSVESGGTEAFF
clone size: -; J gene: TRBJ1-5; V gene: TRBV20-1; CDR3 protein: CSARGEGQGAQPQHF
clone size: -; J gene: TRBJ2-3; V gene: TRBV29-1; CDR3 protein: CSVEGVAGTDTQYF
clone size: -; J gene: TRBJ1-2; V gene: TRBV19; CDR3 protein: CASSIVWATVKADGYTF
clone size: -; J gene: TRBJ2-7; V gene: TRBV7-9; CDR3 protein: CASSLPYTYEQYF
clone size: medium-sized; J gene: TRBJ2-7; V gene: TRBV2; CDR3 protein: CASTGGTDYEQYF
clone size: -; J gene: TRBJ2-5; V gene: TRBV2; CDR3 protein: CASSEGLADFGGETQYF
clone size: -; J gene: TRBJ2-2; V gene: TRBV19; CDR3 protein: CASQTSGSRGTGELFF
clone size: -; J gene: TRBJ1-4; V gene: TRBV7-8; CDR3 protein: CASPTGINEKLFF
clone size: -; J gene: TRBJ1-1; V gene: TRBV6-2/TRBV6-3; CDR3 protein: CASDRGYAEAFF
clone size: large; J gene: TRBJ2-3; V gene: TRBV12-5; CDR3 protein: CASEGQGVNTQYF
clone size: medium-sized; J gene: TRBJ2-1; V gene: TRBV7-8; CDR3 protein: CASSPSPFTSESYNEQFF
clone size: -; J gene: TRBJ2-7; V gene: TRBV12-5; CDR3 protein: CASGLDLGHEQYF
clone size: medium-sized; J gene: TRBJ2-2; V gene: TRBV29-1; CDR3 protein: CSVELRASGFTGELFF
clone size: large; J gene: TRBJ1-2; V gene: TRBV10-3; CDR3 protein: CAISDAVYGYTF
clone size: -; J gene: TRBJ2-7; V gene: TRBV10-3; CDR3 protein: CAISEGTGHKEQYF
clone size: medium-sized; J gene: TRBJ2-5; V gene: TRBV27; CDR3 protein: CASSPTRDNQETQYF
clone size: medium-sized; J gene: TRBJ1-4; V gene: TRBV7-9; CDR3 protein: CASSRRDPEGEKLFF
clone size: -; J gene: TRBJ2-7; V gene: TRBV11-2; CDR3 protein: CASSLYVIDEQYF
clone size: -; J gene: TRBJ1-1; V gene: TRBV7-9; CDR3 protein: CASSYPGATEAFF
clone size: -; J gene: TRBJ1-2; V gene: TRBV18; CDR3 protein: CASSQPTGADYGYTF
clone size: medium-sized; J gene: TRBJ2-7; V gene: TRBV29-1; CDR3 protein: CSVEGGAETYEQYF
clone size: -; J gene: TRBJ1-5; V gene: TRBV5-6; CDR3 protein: CASSSAGGRPQHF
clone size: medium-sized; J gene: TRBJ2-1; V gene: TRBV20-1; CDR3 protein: CSPRVRRSYNEQFF
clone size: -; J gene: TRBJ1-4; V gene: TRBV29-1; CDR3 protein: CSVVSPAGTAFF
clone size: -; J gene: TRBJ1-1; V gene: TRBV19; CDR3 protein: CASSISKGVNTEAFF
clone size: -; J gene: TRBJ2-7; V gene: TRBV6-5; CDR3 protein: CASRAGTYGYEQYF
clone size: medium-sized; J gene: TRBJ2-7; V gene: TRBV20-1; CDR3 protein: CSARDPETLSYEQYF
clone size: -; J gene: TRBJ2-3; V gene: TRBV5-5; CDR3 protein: CASSSYRQSTDTQYF
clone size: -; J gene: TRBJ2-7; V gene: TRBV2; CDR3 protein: CASSVPFSGKGEQYF